This TCR beta chain was captured in a study of T cell responses to AZD1222 COVID-19 vaccine. Details on this clone: The antigen is not known.

V shed 3 bases and J shed 2 bases, with 16 bases lying between them. Germline CDR1 SGDLS, CDR2 YYNGEE. CDR3 length equals 16 residues. Regarding the study as a whole: Of the AZD1222 recipients, only five or six were seropositive at baseline. Possibly, clonal diversity was underestimated; donors were largely white British and included more females. Close to half of spike-specific TCRs reportedly recognize unmutated variant regions. A rise in Spike-specific TCR breadth and depth followed two AZD1222 doses.

Profiling relied on immunoSEQ multiplex PCR, and the TCRdb table lists in-frame clones only, not all of them. This table holds about 97,000 clones, about 88% found once. This clonotype originated in an adult in good health. This material consisted of peripheral blood, taken on day 0 of AZD1222 vaccination. The chain has TRBV9 and TRBJ2-3; D is perhaps TRBD1 (6 bases). This CDR3 reads CASSESPRDITDTQYF. For the CDR3, the DNA is TGTGCCAGCAGCGAGAGCCCTCGGGACATCACAGATACGCAGTATTTT.